This T cell receptor beta chain originates from a study of metastatic and nonmetastatic thyroid tumors. Before thyroid surgery, none of the patients had received any treatment. Via MiXCR, TCRdb re-called the PCR reads. The sample consists of about 32,000 clones, 15% to 20% of them appearing once. The CDR3 spans 15 residues. From germline, CDR1 is MNHNS and CDR2 SASEGT. The trim removed 1 base at V and 4 bases at J, leaving 6 bases unmatched. The receptor was derived from a female donor with papillary thyroid cancer or a benign thyroid nodule (not recorded which). Some clones in this sample may be carry-over from other donors' samples. The V and J genes are TRBV6-1 and TRBJ1-1; TRBD1 aligns across 7 bases. Sequencing input: blood. CDR3 nucleotide sequence: TGTGCCAGCAGTGAAGAGGTAGGGGGCGGCACTGAAGCTTTCTTT. Translated: CASSEEVGGGTEAFF.